This is a list of T cell receptor beta chains from one sample in a study of cytomegalovirus exposure and HLA in healthy donors. Assay: immunoSEQ multiplex PCR; the TCRdb copy retains only in-frame clones and omits some. There are roughly 64,000 clones in the sample, with approximately 4% held by the top ten. What was sequenced was PBMCs. These TCRs come from a woman aged 18-35 years in good health and CMV-seronegative. CDR3s include the opening cysteine and the closing phenylalanine or tryptophan. The order of the fields is V gene, J gene, D gene, CDR3 protein, CDR3 DNA. A D gene is named only where the DNA matches it firmly.

TRBV4-2	TRBJ1-4	NA	CASSQENGQGRELFF	TGTGCCAGCAGCCAAGAAAATGGCCAGGGGCGAGAACTGTTTTTT
TRBV7-6	TRBJ2-5	NA	CASSPQGFEGETQYF	TGTGCCAGCAGCCCACAGGGATTTGAGGGGGAGACCCAGTACTTC
TRBV6-5	TRBJ2-7	TRBD1	CASSNPPDRGYEQYF	TGTGCCAGCAGTAACCCCCCGGACAGGGGTTACGAGCAGTACTTC
TRBV27	TRBJ2-1	TRBD2	CASSLLAGVKEQFF	TGTGCCAGCAGTCTCCTAGCGGGAGTAAAGGAGCAGTTCTTC
TRBV6-1	TRBJ2-1	NA	CASSELFLNHEQFF	TGTGCCAGCAGTGAGTTGTTCCTAAACCATGAGCAGTTCTTC
TRBV30	TRBJ2-5	TRBD1	CAWSFPGTGGETQYF	TGTGCCTGGAGTTTCCCCGGGACAGGAGGGGAGACCCAGTACTTC
TRBV5-1	TRBJ1-1	NA	CASGHPGTEAFF	TGCGCCAGCGGACACCCAGGGACTGAAGCTTTCTTT
TRBV28	TRBJ2-7	NA	CASSKGRDLSYEQYF	TGTGCCAGCAGTAAGGGGCGCGACCTCTCCTACGAGCAGTACTTC
TRBV7-6	TRBJ2-7	TRBD1	CASSKDRGTYEQYF	TGTGCCAGCAGCAAGGACAGGGGAACCTACGAGCAGTACTTC
TRBV2	TRBJ2-7	NA	CASSPPDRLSYEQYF	TGTGCCAGCAGCCCGCCCGACAGGCTATCCTACGAGCAGTACTTC
TRBV5-6	TRBJ2-7	NA	CASSLLGAYEQYF	TGTGCCAGCAGCTTGCTGGGAGCCTACGAGCAGTACTTC
TRBV9	TRBJ1-2	NA	CASSVTDNQYGYTF	TGTGCCAGCAGCGTAACCGACAACCAATATGGCTACACCTTC
TRBV6-1	TRBJ1-1	NA	CASSPWGPNTEAFF	TGTGCCAGCAGCCCTTGGGGCCCGAACACTGAAGCTTTCTTT
TRBV28	TRBJ2-2	NA	CASRDTANTGELFF	TGTGCCAGCAGGGACACCGCGAACACCGGGGAGCTGTTTTTT
TRBV18	TRBJ2-7	TRBD1	CASSPDRDEQYF	TGTGCCAGCTCACCTGACAGGGACGAGCAGTACTTC
TRBV25-1	TRBJ2-1	TRBD1	CASSELGGAYNEQFF	TGTGCCAGCAGTGAATTAGGGGGCGCCTACAATGAGCAGTTCTTC
TRBV29-1	TRBJ1-1	TRBD1	CSVAGTDRGNTEAFF	TGCAGCGTTGCCGGGACAGATCGTGGGAACACTGAAGCTTTCTTT
TRBV9	TRBJ2-1	TRBD2	CASSAGTSGDNEQFF	TGTGCCAGCAGCGCCGGGACTAGCGGGGACAATGAGCAGTTCTTC
TRBV29-1	TRBJ2-7	NA	CSVEFDWAYEQYF	TGCAGCGTTGAGTTCGACTGGGCCTACGAGCAGTACTTC
TRBV15	TRBJ2-7	TRBD1	CATSGQGAYEQYF	TGTGCCACCTCGGGACAGGGTGCCTACGAGCAGTACTTC
TRBV6-6	TRBJ1-2	TRBD1	CASSGTGTPGSYTF	TGTGCCAGCAGTGGGACAGGTACCCCGGGGAGCTACACCTTC
TRBV6-5	TRBJ2-5	TRBD2	CASSYSSGGAQETQYF	TGTGCCAGCAGTTACTCTAGCGGGGGGGCCCAAGAGACCCAGTACTTC
TRBV7-9	TRBJ1-5	NA	CASSGSPNQPQHF	TGTGCCAGCAGCGGCTCCCCTAATCAGCCCCAGCATTTT
TRBV7-9	TRBJ2-7	TRBD1	CASSLVPVGTGPYEQYF	TGTGCCAGCAGCTTAGTTCCGGTAGGGACAGGGCCCTACGAGCAGTACTTC
TRBV5-1	TRBJ2-2	TRBD2	CASSSSGRVSGELFF	TGCGCCAGCAGCTCCAGCGGGAGGGTGTCCGGGGAGCTGTTTTTT
TRBV28	TRBJ2-2	TRBD2	CASKRRLAGRTGELFF	TGTGCCAGCAAACGGAGGCTAGCGGGGCGCACCGGGGAGCTGTTTTTT
TRBV18	TRBJ1-2	NA	CASSFGTTSEGYTF	TGTGCCAGCTCCTTCGGGACAACATCGGAAGGCTACACCTTC
TRBV6-1	TRBJ2-7	NA	CASSESFGGSYEQYF	TGTGCCAGCAGTGAAAGTTTCGGCGGGTCCTACGAGCAGTACTTC
TRBV25-1	TRBJ1-2	TRBD1	CASSEWWQGADGYTF	TGTGCCAGCAGTGAATGGTGGCAGGGGGCCGATGGCTACACCTTC
TRBV29-1	TRBJ1-2	NA	CSVGRGAGYTF	TGCAGCGTGGGGCGGGGGGCTGGCTACACCTTC
TRBV6-6	TRBJ1-1	NA	CASSYPLDSEAFF	TGTGCCAGCAGTTACCCATTGGACAGTGAAGCTTTCTTT
TRBV10-3	TRBJ1-2	NA	CAITPRVAGGYTF	TGTGCCATCACCCCCAGGGTGGCAGGTGGCTACACCTTC
TRBV5-8	TRBJ2-7	TRBD1	CASSPGGRSSYEQYF	TGTGCCAGCAGCCCAGGGGGCAGGAGCTCCTACGAGCAGTACTTC
TRBV7-9	TRBJ1-2	NA	CASSFTAGQGYTF	TGTGCCAGCAGCTTTACTGCGGGTCAGGGCTACACCTTC
TRBV5-7	TRBJ2-7	NA	CASSLDRERSAYEQYF	TGTGCCAGCAGCTTGGACCGAGAGCGGAGCGCCTACGAGCAGTACTTC
TRBV11-2	TRBJ2-5	TRBD1	CASSLQQGAPEETQYF	TGTGCCAGCAGCCTACAACAGGGGGCGCCGGAGGAGACCCAGTACTTC
TRBV10-3	TRBJ2-3	TRBD2	CAISESPSGTSTDTQYF	TGTGCCATCAGTGAGTCGCCTAGCGGGACTAGCACAGATACGCAGTATTTT
TRBV5-4	TRBJ2-7	NA	CASSFLAGSSYEQYF	TGTGCCAGCAGCTTTCTGGCGGGGAGCTCCTACGAGCAGTACTTC
TRBV19	TRBJ2-1	TRBD1	CASSDRGQVGMQFF	TGTGCCAGTAGCGACAGGGGGCAGGTTGGTATGCAGTTCTTC
TRBV6-1	TRBJ1-5	NA	CASSEVGRGNQPQHF	TGTGCCAGCAGTGAAGTCGGCAGGGGCAATCAGCCCCAGCATTTT
TRBV18	TRBJ2-7	NA	CASSPLKGDGYEQYF	TGTGCCAGCTCACCTCTTAAGGGGGACGGCTACGAGCAGTACTTC
TRBV9	TRBJ1-1	TRBD1	CASSVAGTGVNTEAFF	TGTGCCAGCAGCGTAGCCGGGACAGGGGTGAACACTGAAGCTTTCTTT
TRBV28	TRBJ1-2	NA	CASRRAYGYTF	TGTGCCAGCAGGCGGGCTTATGGCTACACCTTC
TRBV18	TRBJ2-7	TRBD2	CASSSTSGRVYEQYF	TGTGCCAGCTCATCCACTAGCGGGAGAGTTTACGAGCAGTACTTC
TRBV5-1	TRBJ1-3	TRBD1	CASSLTGGTLGNTIYF	TGCGCCAGCAGCTTGACAGGGGGTACGCTCGGAAACACCATATATTTT
TRBV29-1	TRBJ2-5	NA	CSVETGAPAETQYF	TGCAGCGTTGAAACGGGAGCGCCGGCTGAGACCCAGTACTTC
TRBV5-1	TRBJ1-2	NA	CASSLGQLDYGYTF	TGCGCCAGCAGCTTGGGACAGCTGGATTATGGCTACACCTTC
TRBV7-9	TRBJ2-1	NA	CASSKQGINEQFF	TGTGCCAGCAGCAAACAGGGTATCAATGAGCAGTTCTTC
TRBV20-1	TRBJ1-1	NA	CSASGGTEAFF	TGCAGTGCCTCGGGGGGCACTGAAGCTTTCTTT
TRBV30	TRBJ2-2	NA	CAWKDTRFSTGELFF	TGTGCCTGGAAGGACACACGATTTTCCACCGGGGAGCTGTTTTTT
TRBV18	TRBJ2-1	NA	CASSPPLGDLGDEQFF	TGTGCCAGCTCACCACCGTTAGGGGATCTAGGAGATGAGCAGTTCTTC
TRBV2	TRBJ1-1	NA	CASSARDRTVNTEAFF	TGTGCCAGCAGTGCTCGCGACAGGACAGTGAACACTGAAGCTTTCTTT
TRBV7-9	TRBJ1-1	NA	CASIRPSGRTEVFF	TGTGCCAGCATCCGACCCTCAGGGCGCACTGAAGTTTTCTTT
TRBV6-5	TRBJ1-2	NA	CASSYSGRDGYTF	TGTGCCAGCAGTTACTCAGGCCGGGATGGCTACACCTTC